These 6 T cell receptor beta chains share one sample of origin, sequenced in a study of technical replicates of blood from a few donors. Measured with immunoSEQ multiplex PCR; TCRdb has only the in-frame clones, and not every one. The sample yields some 77,000 clones, more than 85% seen once. The sequenced sample consisted of T cells isolated from PBMCs. These receptors were obtained from a human donor in good health.

The V call is TRBV2, the J call TRBJ1-4, with unresolved D. The CDR3 consists of 13 residues. Germline-derived CDR1 and CDR2 are SNHLY and FYNNEI. V was clipped by 6 bases and J by 13 bases, with 18 bases between them. The CDR3 sequence is CASREHQRSRLFF. The CDR3 DNA reads TGTGCCAGCAGGGAACACCAGAGGAGCAGACTGTTTTTT.

The rearrangement joins TRBV6-6 to TRBJ1-5; unclear D gene. Germline V gives CDR1 MNHNY, CDR2 SVGAGI (reference sequence). CDR3 size: 15 residues. The germline V and J ends were trimmed by 2 bases and 5 bases, with 13 bases remaining between them. This CDR3 reads CASSYPEGSDQPQHF. CDR3 nucleotides: TGTGCCAGCAGTTACCCGGAGGGCAGTGATCAGCCCCAGCATTTT.

The chain has TRBV7-6 and TRBJ2-5; the D is unclear. From germline, CDR1 is SGHVS and CDR2 FNYEAQ. The V gene lost 1 base and the J gene lost 1 base, with 4 bases spanning the gap. The CDR3 length is 13 residues. The CDR3 spells CASSLGVQETQYF. The CDR3 region has the DNA TGTGCCAGCAGCTTAGGCGTCCAAGAGACCCAGTACTTC.

The chain has TRBV18 and TRBJ2-7, with a possible D match to TRBD2 (5 bases). The CDR3 is 15 residues long. Germline loops: CDR1 KGHSH, CDR2 LQKENI. V lost 1 base and J 2 bases, leaving 12 bases between the germline ends. The DNA for the CDR3 is TGTGCCAGCTCACCACAAGGAGGTGGTACCTACGAGCAGTACTTC. Translating gives CASSPQGGGTYEQYF.

This rearrangement joins TRBV28 to TRBJ1-5; D is perhaps TRBD1 (6 bases). Deletions cut 6 bases from V and 1 base from J, with 16 bases between. CDR3 size: 16 residues. Germline V gene data show CDR1 as MDHEN and CDR2 as SYDVKM. CDR3 nucleotide sequence: TGTGCCAGCAGCCCTAACAGGGCCTTAAGCAATCAGCCCCAGCATTTT. It yields the protein CASSPNRALSNQPQHF.

The V and J genes are TRBV11-3 and TRBJ1-1; D may be TRBD1 (6 bases). The CDR3 has 12 residues. Trimming cost V 7 bases and J 6 bases, with 12 bases left between them. Germline CDR1 and CDR2: SGHNT and YENEEA. Written as DNA, the CDR3 is TGTGCCAGCACCACAGGGTTAGCTGAAGCTTTCTTT. It translates to CASTTGLAEAFF.